This TCR beta chain appears in the sequencing data of a study of blood T cell repertoires in COVID-19. Overall study context: Collection of acute and convalescent COVID-19 samples took place in the United States, Italy and Spain. PBMCs, B-cell-depleted T cells, or T cells were the source of the cDNA or gDNA that made up the material.

Those enrolled, adults aged roughly 18 to 95 years, came from around 25 US areas. In the study's own analysis: Amplified reference gene primers provided the basis for estimating nucleated cell counts. Only in-frame clones appear in the TCRdb table, and some are missing; sequencing was by immunoSEQ multiplex PCR. The DNA was the basis for D and trimming; V, J and clone size are from that table. The sample lists 150,000 or so clones; around 80% were seen once. Germline assignment: CDR1 MNHEY and CDR2 SVGAGI. This CDR3 spans 15 amino acids. V trimming: 5 bases; J trimming: 3 bases; junction bases outside the gene matches: 10.

The sample comprised PBMCs or T cells enriched from blood (not recorded which). This receptor was identified in a woman in her forties or fifties in a cohort exposed to, infected with or recovered from COVID-19 (not recorded which). The V call is TRBV6-5, the J call TRBJ2-7; 7 bases map to TRBD1. Here the CDR3 reads CASSKTGTVRYEQYF. DNA of the CDR3: TGTGCCAGCAGTAAAACCGGGACAGTCCGCTACGAGCAGTACTTC.